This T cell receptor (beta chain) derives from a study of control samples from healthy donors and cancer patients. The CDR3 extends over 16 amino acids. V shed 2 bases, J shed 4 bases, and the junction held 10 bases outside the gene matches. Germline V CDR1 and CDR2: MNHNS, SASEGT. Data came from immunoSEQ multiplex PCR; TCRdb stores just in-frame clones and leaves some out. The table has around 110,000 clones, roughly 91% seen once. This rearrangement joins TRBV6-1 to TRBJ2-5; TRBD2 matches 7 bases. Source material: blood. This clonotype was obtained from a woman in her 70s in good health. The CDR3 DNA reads TGTGCCAGCAGTGAACTATATACTACGGGGGGAGAGACCCAGTACTTC. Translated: CASSELYTTGGETQYF.